This T cell receptor (beta chain) came from a study of post-analysis software for immune sequencing data. Whole-study results and caveats: Among multiple sclerosis patients, normalized Chao1 diversity was significantly below that of controls. Compared with controls, patients had more of about 5 TRBV segments, including TRBV5-6, TRBV5-1 and TRBV20-1.

Turning to this clonotype: Its target is not known.

Germline values: CDR1 SGHRS, CDR2 YFSETQ. The CDR3 is 14 residues long. The V and J ends lost 2 bases and 0 bases respectively, with 8 bases between them. Carried by the TCR beta cDNA libraries were unique molecular identifiers. Roughly 490,000 cDNA molecules came from around 1 to 10 million T cells. TCRdb re-called the PCR reads through MiXCR, storing one row per CDR3 protein. The repertoire holds over 300,000 distinct CDR3 sequences, around 33% seen once, with roughly 13% in the top ten. This clonotype was sampled from a girl aged 5-17 years with multiple sclerosis. The sample taken for sequencing was blood. This chain links TRBV5-1 with TRBJ1-1, with D possibly matching TRBD1 (5 bases). The CDR3 is CASSFWGMNTEAFF. CDR3 DNA: TGCGCCAGCAGCTTCTGGGGGATGAACACTGAAGCTTTCTTT.